The clone carrying this T cell receptor beta chain came up many times. This specimen belongs to a study of human T cells and chemical hapten exposure. TCRdb reprocessed the RACE reads with MiXCR, giving one entry per CDR3 protein. The sample includes roughly 140,000 distinct CDR3 sequences, about 12% seen only once; the top ten take approximately 1.3%. This CDR3 contains 12 residues. From germline, CDR1 is SQVTM and CDR2 ANQGSEA. The V segment lost 6 bases and the J segment 6 bases; nucleotides outside the gene matches: 5. The time point here: patch test 2, 6 weeks after DPC sensitization. Indicated treatment: therapeutic diphenylcyclopropenone sensitization with weekly scalp DPC. Each patch test followed a blood draw. Total RNA extraction was carried out from unfractionated whole blood.

The sequencing used whole blood, collected in connection with sensitization to the hapten diphenylcyclopropenone (DPC). The TCR comes from a woman between 45 and 60 years old with alopecia areata. Some clones in this sample may be carry-over from other donors' samples. This chain links TRBV29-1 with TRBJ2-3; 8 bases line up with TRBD1. CDR3 amino acids: CSVDRVPDTQYF. The CDR3 DNA is TGCAGCGTGGACAGGGTCCCGGATACGCAGTATTTT.